Listed here are 20 T cell receptor beta chains from one sample, sequenced in a study of CD4+ T cells in melanoma. The protocol was immunoSEQ multiplex PCR, while the TCRdb copy is restricted to in-frame clones and leaves out a portion. The sample yields fewer than 20,000 clones, 83% seen once. Sequenced material: cells from a culture (not recorded whether cultured in vitro). These receptors were collected from a human donor with melanoma.

The chain has TRBV5-1 and TRBJ2-1; 12 bases are a match to TRBD2. From germline, CDR1 is SGHRS and CDR2 YFSETQ. The CDR3 has 16 residues. Unmatched junction bases numbered 0, after V lost 0 bases and J lost 2 bases. DNA of the CDR3: TGCGCCAGCAGCTTGGCTAGCGGGGGGGCCTACAATGAGCAGTTCTTC. Its protein is CASSLASGGAYNEQFF.

The rearrangement links TRBV6-5 to TRBJ2-1; possible D gene TRBD2, 7 bases. V lost 0 bases to trimming and J lost 4 bases, with 13 bases between them. CDR1 MNHEY and CDR2 SVGAGI come from the germline V gene. CDR3 length: 16 residues. The CDR3: CASSYSNRGAYNEQFF. The CDR3 DNA is TGTGCCAGCAGTTACTCGAATCGGGGGGCTTACAATGAGCAGTTCTTC.

The J gene is TRBJ1-2, the V gene TRBV2, with D uncertain. Trimming removed 1 base at V and 1 base at J, with 1 base between. Germline V gene data show CDR1 as SNHLY and CDR2 as FYNNEI. This CDR3 spans 12 amino acids. In DNA, the CDR3 is TGTGCCAGCAGTGAAGATAACTATGGCTACACCTTC. Encoded protein: CASSEDNYGYTF.

This clone was seen only a few times. This rearrangement joins TRBV6-5 to TRBJ2-7; D is undetermined. Germline CDR1 MNHEY, CDR2 SVGAGI. V lost 6 bases and J lost 4, with 16 bases in between. This CDR3 spans 14 amino acids. CDR3 sequence reads: CASSPSLWGYEQYF. The CDR3 DNA reads as TGTGCCAGCAGCCCGTCGCTATGGGGATACGAGCAGTACTTC.

The V call is TRBV6-1, the J call TRBJ2-7; no reliable D call. Germline V gene lookup returns CDR1 MNHNS and CDR2 SASEGT. V was pared by 4 bases and J by 2 bases, with 9 bases between. The CDR3 contains 13 residues. The CDR3 DNA follows: TGTGCCAGCAGTGGCTCTGAGACCTACGAGCAGTACTTC. It is translated as CASSGSETYEQYF.

The rearrangement joins TRBV30 to TRBJ1-2; no clear D gene. The ends were cut back, 2 bases at V and 4 bases at J, with 5 bases in the middle. The CDR3 has 11 residues. Per germline, CDR1 GTSNPN and CDR2 SVGIG (reference sequence). The chain's CDR3 is CAWSPGYGYTF. The CDR3 DNA follows: TGTGCCTGGAGTCCGGGCTATGGCTACACCTTC.

This clone has only a few counts. The rearrangement links TRBV6-1 to TRBJ2-7, with D possibly TRBD1 on 5 matching bases. Per the germline V gene, CDR1 is MNHNS and CDR2 is SASEGT. This CDR3 spans 14 amino acids. The ends were cut back, 0 bases at V and 6 bases at J, with 12 bases in the middle. The CDR3 bases are TGTGCCAGCAGTGAAGCGCACAGGTTCCGCGAGCAGTACTTC. Its protein is CASSEAHRFREQYF.

The chain employs TRBV7-9 and TRBJ1-2; perhaps TRBD1 as D (5 bases). Germline loops: CDR1 SEHNR, CDR2 FQNEAQ (reference sequence). Trimming removed 4 bases at V and 5 bases at J, with 17 bases between. This CDR3 spans 15 amino acids. The CDR3 coding sequence is TGTGCCAGCAGCTCCTCGGAGGATGGGGGATATGGCTACACCTTC. Translation: CASSSSEDGGYGYTF.

This clone came up a few times. The J gene is TRBJ2-5, the V gene TRBV20-1; D gene ambiguous. Trimming took 1 base from V and 3 from J, leaving 3 bases between them. Germline V gives CDR1 DFQATT, CDR2 SNEGSKA (reference sequence). The CDR3 is made up of 11 amino acids. DNA of the CDR3: TGCAGTGCTAGAGGGGAAGAGACCCAGTACTTC. Translated: CSARGEETQYF.

The CDR3: CASGLRQPQHF. The CDR3, as DNA: TGTGCCAGCGGGCTCCGGCAGCCCCAGCATTTT. This chain links TRBV6-5 with TRBJ1-5; D ambiguous. Trimming stripped 8 bases from V and 7 bases from J, with 9 bases between. CDR3 length: 11 amino acids. Looked up from germline, CDR1 is MNHEY and CDR2 is SVGAGI.

The J gene is TRBJ2-3, the V gene TRBV10-1; TRBD2 agrees at 11 bases. The CDR3 has 17 amino acids. The trim removed 3 bases at V and 6 bases at J, leaving 11 bases unmatched. Germline V gene data show CDR1 as WNHNN and CDR2 as SYGVQD (reference sequence). DNA of the CDR3: TGCGCCAGCAGTGAAGGTGGGCTAGCGGGGGGAAGGGATACGCAGTATTTT. Residues: CASSEGGLAGGRDTQYF.

This rearrangement joins TRBV6-6 to TRBJ1-3; D is uncertain. This CDR3 region has 14 residues. Germline assignment: CDR1 MNHNY and CDR2 SVGAGI (reference sequence). V lost 3 bases and J lost 2, with 8 bases in between. This CDR3 reads CASSYLGAGNTIYF. DNA for the CDR3: TGTGCCAGCAGTTATTTAGGAGCTGGAAACACCATATATTTT.

The chain carries TRBV6-1 and TRBJ2-7; D is unclear. The CDR3 has 15 residues. Trimming left V 7 bases short and J 2 bases short, with 18 bases between. Germline V gives CDR1 MNHNS, CDR2 SASEGT. For the CDR3, the DNA is TGTGCCAGCATCAAAAGCCCGGGCCAAACCTACGAGCAGTACTTC. It translates to CASIKSPGQTYEQYF.

This clone was counted a single time. The J gene is TRBJ1-5, the V gene TRBV5-6; maybe TRBD1 (6 bases). CDR1 and CDR2 from the germline V gene are SGHDT and YYEEEE. The germline V and J ends were trimmed by 0 bases and 4 bases, with 20 bases remaining between them. The CDR3 is 18 residues long. DNA of the CDR3: TGTGCCAGCAGCTTGGGGGGTCGGGGGGCAGGAGGGAATCAGCCCCAGCATTTT. Its translation is CASSLGGRGAGGNQPQHF.

The rearrangement joins TRBV9 to TRBJ2-2, with TRBD1 matching over 8 bases. This CDR3 contains 16 residues. J was trimmed by 5 bases and V by 1 base; bases with no gene match: 7. Germline V lookup: CDR1 SGDLS, CDR2 YYNGEE. CDR3 nucleotides: TGTGCCAGCAGCGTACGACAAGACAGGGGAACCGGGGAGCTGTTTTTT. Encoded protein: CASSVRQDRGTGELFF.

The rearrangement links TRBV7-3 to TRBJ1-2, with D unresolved. Germline CDR1 reads SGHTA; CDR2 reads FQGTGA. V lost 2 bases and J 3 bases, leaving 7 bases between the germline ends. The CDR3 totals 13 residues. The CDR3 DNA follows: TGTGCCAGCAGCTTAGCCGATGACTATGGCTACACCTTC. It translates to CASSLADDYGYTF.

J is TRBJ1-5 and V is TRBV7-2; possibly TRBD1 for D (5 bases). Germline V gene sequence: CDR1 SGHTA, CDR2 FQGNSA. V was trimmed by 1 base and J by 5 bases, leaving 18 bases between them. The length of the CDR3 is 17 residues. CDR3 sequence (DNA): TGTGCCAGCAGCTTAGATTCGGGGGGGGGTCCGCATCAGCCCCAGCATTTT. Translating it yields CASSLDSGGGPHQPQHF.

This clone has a single count. Written as DNA, the CDR3 is TGTGCCAGCAGCCCAGAGGTGGGGCTCGTCAACCGAGAGACCCAGTACTTC. Its protein product is CASSPEVGLVNRETQYF. The gene calls are TRBV7-6 and TRBJ2-5; the D gene is possibly TRBD1 (5 bases). CDR1 is SGHVS and CDR2 is FNYEAQ in the germline V gene. The CDR3 extends over 17 amino acids. V was pared by 5 bases and J by 4 bases, with 23 bases between.

The V gene is TRBV2, the J gene TRBJ1-2; D not certain. Germline CDR1 is SNHLY and CDR2 is FYNNEI. There are 14 residues in the CDR3. Trimming stripped 7 bases from V and 7 bases from J, with 19 bases between. The chain's CDR3 is CASMLDLRPRGYTF. For the CDR3, the DNA is TGTGCCAGCATGCTAGATCTCCGGCCTCGTGGCTACACCTTC. Looking up the rest from reference TRBV2 and TRBJ1-2 gives the full variable domain: EPEVTQTPSHQVTQMGQEVILRCVPISNHLYFYWYRQILGQKVEFLVSFYNNEISEKSEIFDDQFSVERPDGSNFTLKIRSTKLEDSAMYFCASMLDLRPRGYTFGSGTRLTVV.

This chain connects TRBV11-1 to TRBJ1-6; D is unclear. This CDR3 spans 14 amino acids. Trimming took off 5 bases at V and 10 bases at J, with 15 bases between the two ends. Looked up from germline, CDR1 is SGHAT and CDR2 is FQDESV (reference sequence). In DNA, the CDR3 is TGTGCCAGCAGCCTTCAGGCCGGTCGGTCACCCCTCCACTTT. It encodes CASSLQAGRSPLHF.